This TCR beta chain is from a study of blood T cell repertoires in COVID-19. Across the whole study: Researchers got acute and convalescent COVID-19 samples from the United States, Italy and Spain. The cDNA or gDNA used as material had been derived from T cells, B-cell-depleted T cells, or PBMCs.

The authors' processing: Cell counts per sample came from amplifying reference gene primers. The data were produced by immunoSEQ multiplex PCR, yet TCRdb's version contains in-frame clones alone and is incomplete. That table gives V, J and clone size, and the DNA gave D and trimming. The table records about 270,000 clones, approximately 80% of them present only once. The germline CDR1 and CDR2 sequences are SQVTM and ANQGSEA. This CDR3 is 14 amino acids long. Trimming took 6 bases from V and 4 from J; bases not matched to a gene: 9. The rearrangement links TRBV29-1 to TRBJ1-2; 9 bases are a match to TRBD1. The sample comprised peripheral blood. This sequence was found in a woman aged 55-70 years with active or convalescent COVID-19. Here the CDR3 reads CSVVQGALTYGYTF. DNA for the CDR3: TGCAGCGTGGTACAGGGGGCACTGACCTATGGCTACACCTTC. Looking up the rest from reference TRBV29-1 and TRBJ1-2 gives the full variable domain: SAVISQKPSRDICQRGTSLTIQCQVDSQVTMMFWYRQQPGQSLTLIATANQGSEATYESGFVIDKFPISRPNLTFSTLTVSNMSPEDSSIYLCSVVQGALTYGYTFGSGTRLTVV.